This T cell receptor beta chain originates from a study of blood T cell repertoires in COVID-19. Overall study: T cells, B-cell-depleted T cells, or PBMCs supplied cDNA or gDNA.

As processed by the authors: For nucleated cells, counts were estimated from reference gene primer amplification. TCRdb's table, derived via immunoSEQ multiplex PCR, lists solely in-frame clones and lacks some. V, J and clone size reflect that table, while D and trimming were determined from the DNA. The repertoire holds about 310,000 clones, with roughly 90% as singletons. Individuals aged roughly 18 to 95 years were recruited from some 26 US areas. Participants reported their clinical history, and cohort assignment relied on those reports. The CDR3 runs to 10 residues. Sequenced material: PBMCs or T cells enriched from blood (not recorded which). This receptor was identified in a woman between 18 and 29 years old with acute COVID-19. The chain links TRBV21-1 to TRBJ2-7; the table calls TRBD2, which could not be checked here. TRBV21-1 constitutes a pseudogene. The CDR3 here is CASSRYEQYF. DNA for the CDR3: TGTGCCAGCAGCCGTTACGAGCAGTACTTC.